This TCR beta chain was sequenced for a study of CD8 T cells in ankylosing spondylitis. Researchers built TCR beta libraries using quantitative 5'-RACE with molecular barcodes. MiXCR was run by TCRdb on the 5' RACE reads, yielding one entry per CDR3 protein. Among 150,000 to 200,000 distinct CDR3 sequences listed, roughly 18% were seen once. This CDR3 region has 11 residues. Germline CDR1 and CDR2: GTSNPN and SVGIG (reference sequence). Trimming pared 1 base from V and 4 bases from J, leaving 2 bases between. A note on this clonotype: Its antigen is not known.

The study's findings and limits: Previous work reported some of these motif variants in the synovial fluid and blood of reactive arthritis. Reportedly, significant enrichment of disease-linked clones occurred in matched ankylosing spondylitis synovial fluid. Disease-linked clones, CD8+, were relatively rare in peripheral blood.

This sequence was found in a male donor with ankylosing spondylitis or in good health (not recorded which). The chain couples TRBV30 to TRBJ2-1; D is undetermined. The sample was blood, either unsorted or a sorted T cell fraction (not recorded which). The CDR3 nucleotides are TGTGCCTGGAGTGGATACAATGAGCAGTTCTTC. This encodes CAWSGYNEQFF.